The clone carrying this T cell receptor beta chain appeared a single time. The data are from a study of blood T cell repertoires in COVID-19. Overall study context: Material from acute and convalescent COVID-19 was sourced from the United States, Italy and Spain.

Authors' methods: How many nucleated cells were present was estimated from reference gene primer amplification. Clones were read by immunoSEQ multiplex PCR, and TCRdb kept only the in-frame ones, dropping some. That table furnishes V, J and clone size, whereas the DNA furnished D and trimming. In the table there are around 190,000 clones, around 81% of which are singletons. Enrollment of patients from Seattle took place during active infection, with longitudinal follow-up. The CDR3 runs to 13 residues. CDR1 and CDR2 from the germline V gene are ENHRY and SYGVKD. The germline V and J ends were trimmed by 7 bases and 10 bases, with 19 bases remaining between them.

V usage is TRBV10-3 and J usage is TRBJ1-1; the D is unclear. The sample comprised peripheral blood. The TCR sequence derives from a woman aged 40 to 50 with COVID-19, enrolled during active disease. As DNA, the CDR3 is TGTGCCATCACGGCGACGGCCGGGTCCCGAGCTTTCTTT. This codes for CAITATAGSRAFF.